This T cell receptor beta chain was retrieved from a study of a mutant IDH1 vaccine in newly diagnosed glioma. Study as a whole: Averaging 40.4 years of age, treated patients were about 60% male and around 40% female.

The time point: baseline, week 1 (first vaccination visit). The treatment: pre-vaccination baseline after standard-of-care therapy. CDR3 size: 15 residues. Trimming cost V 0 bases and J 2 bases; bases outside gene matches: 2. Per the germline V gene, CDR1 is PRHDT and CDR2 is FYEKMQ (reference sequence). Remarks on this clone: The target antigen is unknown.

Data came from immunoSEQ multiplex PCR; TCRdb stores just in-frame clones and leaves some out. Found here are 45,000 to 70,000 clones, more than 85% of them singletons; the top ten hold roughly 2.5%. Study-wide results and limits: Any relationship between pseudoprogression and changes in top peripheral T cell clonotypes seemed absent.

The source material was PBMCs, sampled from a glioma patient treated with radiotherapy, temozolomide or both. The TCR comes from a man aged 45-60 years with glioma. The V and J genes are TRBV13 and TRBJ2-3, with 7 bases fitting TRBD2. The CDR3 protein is CASSLGGTNTDTQYF. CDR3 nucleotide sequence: TGTGCCAGCAGCTTAGGTGGGACTAACACAGATACGCAGTATTTT.